This entry lists 17 T cell receptor beta chains sequenced from one sample in a study of CD8+ T cells in alopecia areata. Following RNA extraction, reverse transcription yielded cDNA that acted as the sequencing template. The assay was immunoSEQ multiplex PCR, and TCRdb's table has in-frame clones only and misses some. This sample has some 240,000 clones, with more than 45% found just once. Treatment given: oral pan-JAK inhibitor, 5-10 mg twice daily. The material was CD4+ T cells sorted from blood, obtained at week 4, from a patient treated with tofacitinib. The receptors were sampled from a human donor with alopecia areata.

This clone was found a few times. The V gene is TRBV7-8, the J gene TRBJ1-1; 7 bases align to TRBD1. The CDR3 loop spans 15 amino acids. V shed 5 bases, J shed 1 base, and the junction held 7 bases outside the gene matches. The germline gives CDR1 SGHVS, CDR2 FQNEAQ. CDR3 loop: CASSPTGKPNTEAFF. DNA of the CDR3: TGTGCCAGCAGCCCGACAGGGAAACCGAACACTGAAGCTTTCTTT.

V and J are TRBV4-3 and TRBJ1-1, with D uncertain. This CDR3 comprises 15 residues. V was pared by 0 bases and J by 0 bases, with 8 bases between. Germline-derived CDR1 and CDR2 are LGHNA and YSLEER. The CDR3, as DNA: TGCGCCAGCAGCCAAGATTTAGACCTGAACACTGAAGCTTTCTTT. Its protein is CASSQDLDLNTEAFF.

Worth noting for this clone: This sample includes further DNA sequences coding for the same CDR3. The chain is built from TRBV29-1 and TRBJ2-1, with D possibly matching TRBD1 (5 bases). From germline, CDR1 is SQVTM and CDR2 ANQGSEA. With 6 bases removed from V and 8 bases from J, the gap between germline ends came to 5 bases. CDR3 size: 9 residues. The CDR3: CSVGDEQFF. CDR3 coding DNA: TGCAGCGTAGGGGATGAGCAGTTCTTC.

This chain connects TRBV4-3 to TRBJ1-4, with TRBD1 matching 8 bases. After removal of 0 bases from V and 5 bases from J, the junction contained 5 bases not matched to a gene. The CDR3 length is 16 residues. The V gene's germline CDR1 is LGHNA and CDR2 YSLEER. CDR3 sequence reads: CASSQDYRGANEKLFF. As DNA, the CDR3 is TGCGCCAGCAGCCAAGATTACAGGGGGGCGAATGAAAAACTGTTTTTT.

J is TRBJ2-1 and V is TRBV29-1; 7 nucleotides agree with TRBD2. Trimming at V came to 7 bases and at J to 0 bases, leaving 6 bases not matched to a gene. The CDR3 is 14 amino acids. Germline loops: CDR1 SQVTM, CDR2 ANQGSEA. This chain's CDR3 is CSARDYSSYNEQFF. The CDR3 coding sequence is TGCAGCGCCCGGGACTATTCCTCCTACAATGAGCAGTTCTTC.

The chain couples TRBV18 to TRBJ1-1; no definite D call. Per the germline V gene, CDR1 is KGHSH and CDR2 is LQKENI. V was pared by 3 bases and J by 1 base, with 18 bases between. This CDR3 contains 17 residues. The DNA for the CDR3 is TGTGCCAGCTCACCTCGGACTAGCAGCTTGAGGAACACTGAAGCTTTCTTT. Translation: CASSPRTSSLRNTEAFF.

This clone was detected only a few times. The V and J genes are TRBV18 and TRBJ2-3, with D possibly matching TRBD2 (5 bases). The CDR3 is made up of 16 amino acids. In germline, CDR1 is KGHSH, CDR2 LQKENI. The V and J ends lost 0 bases and 5 bases respectively, with 15 bases between them. The CDR3: CASSPPERTRGDTQYF. The CDR3 DNA reads as TGTGCCAGCTCACCACCGGAGAGAACTCGGGGAGATACGCAGTATTTT.

The rearrangement uses TRBV2 and TRBJ1-5; 8 nucleotides line up with TRBD1. With V trimmed by 4 bases and J by 0 bases, 2 bases remained unmatched. Germline values: CDR1 SNHLY, CDR2 FYNNEI. The CDR3 extends over 15 amino acids. Written as DNA, the CDR3 is TGTGCCAGCAGTGGGACAGGGAATAGCAATCAGCCCCAGCATTTT. This gives the protein CASSGTGNSNQPQHF.

This chain joins TRBV28 and TRBJ1-5, with D hard to call. Germline CDR1 MDHEN, CDR2 SYDVKM. This CDR3 is built from 13 residues. V was cut by 5 bases and J by 2 bases, with 7 bases left in between. CDR3 sequence reads: CASSPGGNQPQHF. CDR3 bases: TGTGCCAGCAGTCCCGGGGGCAATCAGCCCCAGCATTTT.

V and J are TRBV29-1 and TRBJ2-1; D call uncertain. With 1 base removed from V and 0 bases from J, the gap between germline ends came to 10 bases. The CDR3 loop spans 15 amino acids. CDR1 and CDR2 from the germline V gene are SQVTM and ANQGSEA. This chain's CDR3 is CSVEGFVSSYNEQFF. The CDR3 bases are TGCAGCGTTGAAGGGTTTGTGAGCTCCTACAATGAGCAGTTCTTC.

CDR3 sequence: CSAVTSGGYTF. The CDR3 region has the DNA TGCAGTGCGGTCACGTCTGGTGGCTACACCTTC. The chain joins TRBV20-1 to TRBJ1-2; D remains unclear. This CDR3 comprises 11 residues. V was trimmed by 6 bases and J by 7 bases, leaving 12 bases between them. Germline assignment: CDR1 DFQATT and CDR2 SNEGSKA (reference sequence).

The DNA of the CDR3 is TGTGCCAGCAGCTTACAAGGGGGAACCCTAGCTGAGCAGTACTTC. Translation: CASSLQGGTLAEQYF. The chain links TRBV7-3 to TRBJ2-7; the D gene is possibly TRBD1 (6 bases). The CDR3 loop spans 15 amino acids. Germline lookup yields CDR1 SGHTA and CDR2 FQGTGA. Trimming left V 2 bases short and J 7 bases short, with 18 bases between.

Ten or more counts support this clone. The chain is built from TRBV29-1 and TRBJ2-5; D possibly corresponds to TRBD1 (5 bases). This CDR3 region has 14 residues. V was pared by 2 bases and J by 4 bases, with 14 bases between. CDR1 and CDR2 from the germline V gene are SQVTM and ANQGSEA. The chain's CDR3 is CSVEKKGKVETQYF. The CDR3 region has the DNA TGCAGCGTTGAAAAGAAGGGGAAGGTAGAGACCCAGTACTTC.

V and J are TRBV25-1 and TRBJ1-2, with 8 bases aligning to TRBD1. The CDR3 is made up of 18 amino acids. J lost 4 bases, V lost 4 bases, and 17 bases had no gene match. Germline loops: CDR1 MGHDK, CDR2 SYGVNS. CDR3 nucleotide sequence: TGTGCCAGCAGTGGGCGGAGCTCAGGGGGCCTTCCATTCTATGGCTACACCTTC. Protein product: CASSGRSSGGLPFYGYTF.

Many counts were recorded for this clone. This chain joins TRBV29-1 and TRBJ1-6, with TRBD1 matching 10 bases. This CDR3 comprises 13 residues. CDR1 is SQVTM, CDR2 ANQGSEA, per germline. Trimming at V came to 7 bases and at J to 10 bases, leaving 7 bases not matched to a gene. The CDR3 bases are TGCAGCGCAAGACAGGGGGCGCAGTCACCCCTCCACTTT. Encoded protein: CSARQGAQSPLHF.

The V and J genes are TRBV29-1 and TRBJ1-1, with D possibly being TRBD1 (5 bases). The germline V gene encodes CDR1 SQVTM and CDR2 ANQGSEA. The V end was cut by 4 bases, the J end by 5 bases, with 20 bases between. The CDR3 covers 15 residues. CDR3 sequence reads: CSVGTRAGHGTEAFF. The CDR3 bases are TGCAGCGTTGGGACTAGGGCAGGACACGGGACTGAAGCTTTCTTT.

This sequence joins TRBV11-2 and TRBJ2-7; no firm D call. This CDR3 region has 16 residues. V lost 5 bases to trimming and J lost 3 bases, with 20 bases between them. The germline CDR1 and CDR2 sequences are SGHAT and FQNNGV. The chain's CDR3 is CASSRPTTWTNYEQYF. The CDR3, as DNA: TGTGCCAGCAGCCGCCCGACCACTTGGACCAACTACGAGCAGTACTTC.